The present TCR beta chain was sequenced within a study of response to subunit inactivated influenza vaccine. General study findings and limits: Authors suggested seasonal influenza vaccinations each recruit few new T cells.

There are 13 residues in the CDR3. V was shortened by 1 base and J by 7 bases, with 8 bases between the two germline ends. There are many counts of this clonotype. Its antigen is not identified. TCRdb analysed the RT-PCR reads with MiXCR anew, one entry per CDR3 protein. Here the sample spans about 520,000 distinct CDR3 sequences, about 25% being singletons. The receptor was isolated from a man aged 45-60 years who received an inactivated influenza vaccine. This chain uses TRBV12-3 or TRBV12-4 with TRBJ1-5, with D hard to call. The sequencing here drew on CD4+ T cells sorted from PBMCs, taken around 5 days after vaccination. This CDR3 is CASSLGSRQPQHF. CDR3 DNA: TGTGCCAGCAGTTTAGGGTCTCGGCAGCCCCAGCATTTT.